Included here is one TCR beta chain sequence, with context. In the original workflow: The authors estimated nucleated cell counts from reference gene primer amplification. Some clones are missing from TCRdb's copy, which holds only in-frame ones; the method was immunoSEQ multiplex PCR. Clone size and the V and J calls come from that table; the DNA yielded D and trimming. The sample consists of under 250,000 clones, around 86% of them appearing once. This CDR3 is 15 amino acids long. Trimming removed 4 bases at V and 2 bases at J, with 14 bases between. Germline V gives CDR1 LNHDA, CDR2 SQIVND (reference sequence). This sample was included in a study of blood T cell repertoires in COVID-19. About the study: Sites across the United States, Italy and Spain contributed samples from acute and convalescent COVID-19.

This receptor was identified in a man older than 75 with acute or convalescent COVID-19. The chain has TRBV19 and TRBJ1-2, with D possibly TRBD1 on 5 matching bases. What was sequenced was peripheral blood. Here the CDR3 DNA reads TGTGCCAGTAGTACACCGGGACTCCCGAACTATGGCTACACCTTC. Translating it yields CASSTPGLPNYGYTF. The full variable domain, with the rest looked up from reference TRBV19 and TRBJ1-2, is DGGITQSPKYLFRKEGQNVTLSCEQNLNHDAMYWYRQDPGQGLRLIYYSQIVNDFQKGDIAEGYSVSREKKESFPLTVTSAQKNPTAFYLCASSTPGLPNYGYTFGSGTRLTVV.